This T cell receptor beta chain was documented in a study of T-cell memory formation after mild COVID-19. The CDR3 consists of 12 residues. The V end lost 3 bases, the J end lost 5 bases, and 10 bases lay between the germline ends. From germline, CDR1 is SQVTM and CDR2 ANQGSEA. This clonotype was observed many times. Its antigen is still unknown. Constant-segment-primed 5'RACE gave TCR alpha and TCR beta cDNA libraries with sample barcodes and UMIs. A single record per CDR3 protein comes from TCRdb applying MiXCR to the 5' RACE reads. The table records some 200,000 distinct CDR3 sequences, around 9.1% of them present only once. Study-wide findings and caveats: Clones shrinking between day 15 and 85 showed a balanced CD4/CD8 split, and those that grew later tilted toward CD4+.

This chain links TRBV29-1 with TRBJ2-5, with D unclear. What was sequenced was PBMCs or a T cell subset sorted from them (not recorded which). This clonotype was sampled from a man between 18 and 29 years old who had mild COVID-19 (a few samples of this study predate the infection). Cell type and time point are not known. CDR3 sequence (DNA): TGCAGCGTTGACCCACTCCAGGAGACCCAGTACTTC. It yields the protein CSVDPLQETQYF.